The T cell receptor (beta chain) described here comes from a study of blood T cell repertoires in COVID-19. Overall study: PBMCs, B-cell-depleted T cells, or T cells were the source of the cDNA or gDNA that made up the material.

The germline V and J ends were trimmed by 7 bases and 1 base, with 10 bases remaining between them. The germline CDR1 and CDR2 sequences are LGHNA and YNFKEQ. This CDR3 comprises 14 residues. Some clones are missing from TCRdb's copy, which holds only in-frame ones; the method was immunoSEQ multiplex PCR. The sample comprises approximately 120,000 clones, 75% to 90% of which are singletons, and around 20% rests with the top ten. By frequency in the sample, this clone is medium-sized. Input material: peripheral blood. The sequence was obtained from a woman aged 50 to 60 who had recovered from COVID-19. This sequence joins TRBV4-2 and TRBJ1-4; perhaps TRBD1 as D (6 bases). CDR3 residues: CASMQGGTNEKLFF. In DNA, the CDR3 is TGTGCCAGCATGCAAGGGGGAACTAATGAAAAACTGTTTTTT.